A selection of T cell receptor beta chains follows, all from one sample in a study. TCRdb fed the 5' RACE reads into MiXCR, producing one record per CDR3 protein. Of 40,000 to 55,000 distinct CDR3 sequences in the sample, around a fifth were seen once. Sequencing input: Tregs sorted from a lymph node. These receptors originate from a female donor with breast cancer. Each CDR3 is given with its conserved first and last residue. Fields, in order: D gene, J gene, clone size, V gene, CDR3 length, CDR3 protein, CDR3 DNA. The D gene is left open where the match is weak. Only part of the rows carry a size: once, few, many, or a class if the clone is expanded.

>-|TRBJ1-1|few|TRBV5-5|14
CASSRETGFPEAFF
TGTGCCAGCAGCAGAGAAACAGGGTTCCCTGAAGCTTTCTTT
>-|TRBJ2-1|many|TRBV7-3|15
CASSPSMASYNEQFF
TGTGCCAGCAGCCCGTCGATGGCCTCCTACAATGAGCAGTTCTTC
>-|TRBJ2-7|-|TRBV5-4|14
CASSLEQGGYEQYF
TGTGCCAGCAGCTTGGAGCAGGGGGGATACGAGCAGTACTTC
>-|TRBJ2-7|few|TRBV30|14
CAWSPEGRSYEQYF
TGTGCCTGGAGTCCGGAGGGTCGGTCCTACGAGCAGTACTTC
>TRBD2|TRBJ2-5|few|TRBV20-1|14
CSARVAGVRETQYF
TGCAGTGCTAGGGTAGCGGGAGTTAGGGAGACCCAGTACTTC
>TRBD2|TRBJ2-7|many|TRBV5-1|15
CASSLSVAGNYEQYF
TGCGCCAGCAGCTTGTCTGTAGCGGGAAACTACGAGCAGTACTTC
>TRBD1|TRBJ2-2|many|TRBV12-3/TRBV12-4|13
CASRTGGTGELFF
TGTGCCAGCAGGACAGGGGGAACCGGGGAGCTGTTTTTT
>-|TRBJ2-3|-|TRBV7-9|15
CASSLSGLSTDTQYF
TGTGCCAGCAGCTTAAGCGGCCTTAGCACAGATACGCAGTATTTT
>-|TRBJ2-4|many|TRBV27|15
CASSSWGVAKNIQYF
TGTGCCAGCAGCTCCTGGGGCGTAGCCAAAAACATTCAGTACTTC
>TRBD2|TRBJ2-1|-|TRBV13|16
CASSPPGGRSYNEQFF
TGTGCCAGCAGCCCCCCGGGGGGGCGGTCCTACAATGAGCAGTTCTTC
>-|TRBJ2-5|-|TRBV7-2|15
CASSQERQRAETQYF
TGTGCCAGCAGCCAAGAAAGACAGAGGGCGGAGACCCAGTACTTC
>TRBD2|TRBJ2-7|-|TRBV4-1|17
CASSQDATSGSLYEQYF
TGTGCCAGCAGCCAAGATGCCACTAGCGGGAGCCTATACGAGCAGTACTTC
>-|TRBJ1-5|few|TRBV30|14
CAWSPGGAGQPQHF
TGTGCCTGGAGCCCTGGGGGGGCAGGTCAGCCCCAGCATTTT
>TRBD2|TRBJ2-7|-|TRBV9|15
CAGSVGPSGSSEQYF
TGTGCCGGCAGCGTAGGCCCTAGCGGGAGCTCCGAGCAGTACTTC
>-|TRBJ1-4|many|TRBV7-3|23
CARKKTFVLSTPDKTGEDEKLFF
TGTGCCAGAAAAAAAACCTTCGTTCTGAGTACCCCCGACAAGACAGGCGAAGATGAAAAACTGTTTTTT
>-|TRBJ2-1|-|TRBV5-5|18
CASSLMISTHPSYNEQFF
TGTGCCAGCAGCTTGATGATATCAACCCACCCTTCCTACAATGAGCAGTTCTTC
>-|TRBJ1-2|many|TRBV15|13
CATSRGVDYGYTF
TGTGCCACCAGCAGGGGGGTGGACTATGGCTACACCTTC
>-|TRBJ2-3|many|TRBV12-3/TRBV12-4|14
CASSHTGYTDTQYF
TGTGCCAGCAGTCATACAGGGTACACAGATACGCAGTATTTT
>-|TRBJ2-1|-|TRBV2|14
CASSVGAPGNEQFF
TGTGCCAGCAGTGTGGGGGCCCCGGGGAATGAGCAGTTCTTC
>TRBD1|TRBJ2-5|many|TRBV6-2/TRBV6-3|15
CASSLGQGWGVTQYF
TGTGCCAGCAGTTTGGGACAGGGATGGGGAGTGACCCAGTACTTC
>TRBD1|TRBJ2-7|-|TRBV2|13
CASSGQGASEQYF
TGTGCCAGCAGCGGACAGGGGGCTTCCGAGCAGTACTTC
>-|TRBJ2-3|many|TRBV20-1|13
CSATKQNTDTQYF
TGCAGTGCTACTAAACAGAACACAGATACGCAGTATTTT
>-|TRBJ2-4|-|TRBV5-6|13
CASSLTGPNIQYF
TGTGCCAGCAGCTTAACAGGGCCAAACATTCAGTACTTC
>-|TRBJ1-1|few|TRBV5-1|13
CASSLEGSVGAFF
TGCGCCAGCAGCTTGGAAGGGTCCGTAGGGGCTTTCTTT
>-|TRBJ2-2|few|TRBV6-5|15
CASSYNSANTGELFF
TGTGCCAGCAGTTACAATAGTGCGAACACCGGGGAGCTGTTTTTT
>TRBD2|TRBJ2-1|-|TRBV11-2|15
CASSRTSGDLDEQFF
TGTGCCAGCAGTCGGACTAGCGGGGACCTGGATGAGCAGTTCTTC
>-|TRBJ1-2|-|TRBV5-4|15
CASSLDFGQGYGYTF
TGTGCCAGCAGCTTGGACTTCGGGCAGGGATATGGCTACACCTTC
>-|TRBJ1-1|-|TRBV5-1|16
CACSYTQGFSGTEAFF
TGCGCCTGCAGTTATACCCAGGGGTTTTCGGGCACTGAAGCTTTCTTT
>-|TRBJ2-7|few|TRBV25-1|11
CASSFSAEQYF
TGTGCCAGCAGTTTCTCGGCCGAGCAGTACTTC